This T cell receptor (beta chain) stems from a study of regulatory T cells in long-lasting Graves disease. Germline values: CDR1 DFQATT, CDR2 SNEGSKA (reference sequence). The ends lost 4 bases at V and 6 bases at J; junction bases unmatched: 3. The CDR3 totals 11 residues. This clonotype came up a few times. What it binds is not known. Noted time point: newly diagnosed GD, antithyroid drugs for less than 3 months. Researchers made the TCR library from RNA that was extracted from PBMCs. Study-level points and caveats: Comparison showed that persistent patients shared more public clonotypes (under 3,000) than new patients (about 880).

HTBI primers from iRepertoire and Arm-PCR of CDR3 regions yielded the TCR beta libraries. In TCRdb, the multiplex PCR reads were re-called with MiXCR into one record per CDR3 protein. The sample lists hundreds of thousands of distinct CDR3 sequences, roughly 17% occurring once. This same sample was also part of a study on T cells in Graves' hyperthyroidism and ophthalmopathy.

The clonotype was recovered from a man aged 35-49 years with Graves disease. The gene calls are TRBV20-1 and TRBJ2-7; TRBD2 aligns across 7 bases. The specimen was peripheral blood mononuclear cells (PBMCs), collected at new diagnosis, from a patient treated with antithyroid drugs. CDR3 in amino acids: CSAMRTSEQYF. The CDR3 nucleotides are TGCAGTGCTATGAGGACTAGCGAGCAGTACTTC.